What follows are 31 T cell receptor beta chains derived from one specimen sequenced in a study of patients and donors after allogeneic stem cell transplantation. TCRdb re-analysed the RT-PCR reads in MiXCR, keeping a single row per CDR3 protein. The table has roughly 960,000 distinct CDR3 sequences, over 15% seen once. Source material: blood, either unsorted or a sorted T cell fraction (not recorded which). Receptor source: a human donor who was either an allogeneic HSCT recipient or a stem cell or donor lymphocyte infusion donor (not recorded which). It is not recorded whose cells these are; they may come from a transplant donor.

The rearrangement links TRBV12-3 or TRBV12-4 to TRBJ2-1; D is unresolved. The V gene lost 6 bases and the J gene lost 0 bases, with 9 bases spanning the gap. The length of the CDR3 is 14 residues. This chain's CDR3 is CASSPGRSYNEQFF. DNA of the CDR3: TGTGCCAGCAGCCCCGGGCGCTCCTACAATGAGCAGTTCTTC.

The chain recombines TRBV6-5 with TRBJ2-5, with D possibly TRBD2 on 6 matching bases. This CDR3 has 16 amino acids. Germline V gene data show CDR1 as MNHEY and CDR2 as SVGAGI. Trimming stripped 2 bases from V and 5 bases from J, with 18 bases between. The CDR3 region has the DNA TGTGCCAGCAGTTACGGGGAGTGGCGGGAAAGGGAGACCCAGTACTTC. It encodes CASSYGEWRERETQYF.

The V and J genes are TRBV20-1 and TRBJ2-1; 9 positions agree with TRBD2. This CDR3 spans 15 amino acids. Germline V gene sequence: CDR1 DFQATT, CDR2 SNEGSKA (reference sequence). V lost 1 base to trimming and J lost 4 bases; unmatched junction nucleotides: 5. The chain's CDR3 is CSARALAGVYNEQFF. The CDR3 nucleotides read TGCAGTGCTAGAGCACTAGCGGGCGTTTACAATGAGCAGTTCTTC.

The chain employs TRBV20-1 and TRBJ2-1; TRBD2 agrees at 12 bases. V lost 2 bases, J lost 4 bases, and 6 bases stayed unmatched. The CDR3 contains 16 residues. Germline V gives CDR1 DFQATT, CDR2 SNEGSKA (reference sequence). The CDR3 DNA reads as TGCAGTGCTAGAACAGGGACTAGCGGGTTTTACAATGAGCAGTTCTTC. It encodes CSARTGTSGFYNEQFF.

This clonotype was counted at least ten times. The rearrangement joins TRBV4-2 to TRBJ2-3, with a tentative D call TRBD2 (5 bases). With 4 bases removed from V and 9 bases from J, the gap between germline ends came to 14 bases. This CDR3 is built from 13 residues. Germline-derived CDR1 and CDR2 are LGHNA and YNFKEQ. CDR3 region: CASSPERVETQYF. CDR3 coding DNA: TGTGCCAGCAGCCCCGAGAGGGTAGAGACGCAGTATTTT.

This clonotype has more than one count but fewer than ten. The chain's CDR3 is CASSEPLAGAGELFF. CDR3 nucleotide sequence: TGTGCCAGCAGTGAACCCCTAGCGGGAGCCGGGGAGCTGTTTTTT. V and J are TRBV25-1 and TRBJ2-2; 10 bases map to TRBD2. The V gene end was trimmed by 2 bases and the J gene end by 6 bases; junction bases not matched to a gene: 3. The CDR3 length is 15 residues. CDR1 MGHDK and CDR2 SYGVNS come from the germline V gene.

The chain employs TRBV5-1 and TRBJ2-3, with a weak D call TRBD2 (5 bases). This CDR3 has 13 residues. Germline loops: CDR1 SGHRS, CDR2 YFSETQ. The germline V and J ends were trimmed by 4 bases and 5 bases, with 11 bases remaining between them. CDR3: CASSPDSKDTQYF. In DNA form, the CDR3 reads TGCGCCAGCAGCCCGGACTCTAAAGATACGCAGTATTTT.

The gene calls are TRBV5-1 and TRBJ2-7; no definite D call. V was trimmed by 6 bases and J by 0 bases, leaving 16 bases between them. The CDR3 is made up of 15 amino acids. CDR1 and CDR2 from the germline V gene are SGHRS and YFSETQ. Here the CDR3 reads CASKKDFSSSYEQYF. In DNA, the CDR3 is TGCGCCAGCAAAAAAGACTTCTCCAGCTCCTACGAGCAGTACTTC.

V usage is TRBV4-2 and J usage is TRBJ2-6, with D perhaps matching TRBD1 (5 bases). This CDR3 region has 17 residues. With 4 bases removed from V and 0 bases from J, the gap between germline ends came to 13 bases. Germline V CDR1 and CDR2: LGHNA, YNFKEQ. In nucleotides, the CDR3 is TGTGCCAGCAGCCGACCCGGACAACACTCTGGGGCCAACGTCCTGACTTTC. Encoded protein: CASSRPGQHSGANVLTF.

This clonotype has ten or more counts. The J gene is TRBJ2-1, the V gene TRBV12-3 or TRBV12-4, with 11 bases fitting TRBD2. Trimming took 3 bases from V and 8 from J; bases not matched to a gene: 9. This CDR3 has 16 amino acids. CDR3 in DNA: TGTGCCAGCAGTTTGCCGGGACTAGCGGCGAAAGATGAGCAGTTCTTC. This translates into CASSLPGLAAKDEQFF.

V is TRBV15 and J is TRBJ2-5; weak D call: TRBD2 (6 bases). The CDR3 length is 15 residues. Germline V gene data show CDR1 as LNHNV and CDR2 as YYDKDF (reference sequence). V was clipped by 8 bases and J by 4 bases, with 20 bases between them. The CDR3 is CATGPGGNRGETQYF. As DNA, the CDR3 is TGTGCCACCGGCCCAGGCGGGAATAGGGGAGAGACCCAGTACTTC.

The chain combines TRBV25-1 with TRBJ2-3; 9 bases match TRBD2. The CDR3 sequence is 18 residues long. V lost 4 bases to trimming and J lost 4 bases; unmatched junction nucleotides: 15. In germline, CDR1 is MGHDK, CDR2 SYGVNS. The CDR3 bases are TGTGCCAGCAGTGGTTCCCCTTGGTTAGCGGGGGATGCAGATACGCAGTATTTT. This encodes CASSGSPWLAGDADTQYF.

This chain connects TRBV9 to TRBJ2-7; tentatively, D is TRBD1 (6 bases). Germline V CDR1 and CDR2: SGDLS, YYNGEE. V shed 4 bases and J shed 6 bases, with 17 bases lying between them. The CDR3 consists of 14 residues. DNA for the CDR3: TGTGCCAGCAGCCCTTGGACAGACGCCAGCGAGCAGTACTTC. Translation gives CASSPWTDASEQYF.

The chain links TRBV7-2 to TRBJ1-1; tentatively, D is TRBD1 (5 bases). Looked up from germline, CDR1 is SGHTA and CDR2 is FQGNSA. V shed 5 bases and J shed 6 bases, with 16 bases lying between them. The length of the CDR3 is 14 residues. The CDR3 reads CASSLTPPGAEAFF. CDR3 sequence (DNA): TGTGCCAGCAGCCTGACCCCTCCGGGGGCTGAAGCTTTCTTT.

This clonotype was observed many times. A read error may account for a junction end that differs from germline. The chain joins TRBV5-1 to TRBJ1-1; 8 nucleotides align to TRBD1. CDR3 length equals 13 residues. Germline values: CDR1 SGHRS, CDR2 YFSETQ. CDR3 protein: CASSLDRGTEAFF. The CDR3 DNA sequence: TGTGCCAGCAGCCTTGACAGGGGCACTGAAGCTTTCTTT.

The genes are TRBV7-9 and TRBJ1-5; weak D call: TRBD1 (6 bases). Deletions cut 4 bases from V and 5 bases from J, with 9 bases between. The CDR3 loop spans 13 amino acids. From germline, CDR1 is SEHNR and CDR2 FQNEAQ (reference sequence). The chain's CDR3 is CASSSGQYQPQHF. Written as DNA, the CDR3 is TGTGCCAGCAGCTCCGGACAGTATCAGCCCCAGCATTTT.

CDR3 region: CASSMWTGTYEQYF. For the CDR3, the DNA is TGTGCCAGTAGTATGTGGACGGGGACCTACGAGCAGTACTTC. The chain joins TRBV19 to TRBJ2-7, with D tentatively TRBD2 (5 bases). V was pared by 3 bases and J by 2 bases, with 11 bases between. The CDR3 has 14 amino acids. In germline, CDR1 is LNHDA, CDR2 SQIVND (reference sequence).

This clonotype was found a few times. This rearrangement joins TRBV27 to TRBJ1-4; D not certain. This CDR3 contains 16 residues. Germline assignment: CDR1 MNHEY and CDR2 SMNVEV (reference sequence). V was trimmed by 2 bases and J by 2 bases, leaving 12 bases between them. In DNA form, the CDR3 reads TGTGCCAGCAGTTTACTAGGGATTGGGACTAATGAAAAACTGTTTTTT. Encoded protein: CASSLLGIGTNEKLFF.

This clonotype was detected a few times. V usage is TRBV6-1 and J usage is TRBJ2-7; D might be TRBD1 (5 bases). CDR1 is MNHNS, CDR2 SASEGT, per germline. V was clipped by 2 bases and J by 3 bases, with 11 bases between them. This CDR3 spans 14 amino acids. The CDR3, as DNA: TGTGCCAGCAGTGAATCTGGACAAGACTACGAGCAGTACTTC. This sequence encodes CASSESGQDYEQYF.

This rearrangement joins TRBV6-2 or TRBV6-3 to TRBJ1-2, with a possible D match to TRBD1 (5 bases). The germline gives CDR1 MNHEY, CDR2 SVGEGT. This CDR3 has 15 residues. With 6 bases removed from V and 5 bases from J, the gap between germline ends came to 19 bases. In DNA form, the CDR3 reads TGTGCCAGCAGCCTATTGACAGCTACTACTTATGGCTACACCTTC. Its translation: CASSLLTATTYGYTF.

This clonotype was picked up many times. This chain links TRBV7-8 with TRBJ2-3, with TRBD1 as a possible D gene (6 bases). The CDR3 runs to 14 residues. Germline CDR1 and CDR2: SGHVS and FQNEAQ. Trimming pared 3 bases from V and 5 bases from J, leaving 12 bases between. CDR3 DNA: TGTGCCAGCAGCTTTGGACAGATACAAGATACGCAGTATTTT. Translation: CASSFGQIQDTQYF.

This clonotype was picked up a small number of times. The J gene is TRBJ1-6, the V gene TRBV9, with TRBD1 matching 8 bases. The CDR3 covers 18 residues. Germline values: CDR1 SGDLS, CDR2 YYNGEE. With 0 bases clipped from V and 0 bases from J, the junction kept 5 bases outside the gene matches. The CDR3 is CASSVATGGSSYNSPLHF. CDR3 DNA: TGTGCCAGCAGCGTAGCCACAGGGGGAAGCTCCTATAATTCACCCCTCCACTTT.

Only a few counts were recorded for this clonotype. This chain links TRBV12-3 or TRBV12-4 with TRBJ2-2; no firm D call. V lost 6 bases and J 6 bases, leaving 8 bases between the germline ends. The CDR3 has 12 residues. The CDR3 loop is CASSIGAGELFF. The DNA for the CDR3 is TGTGCCAGCAGCATCGGAGCCGGGGAGCTGTTTTTT.

The chain joins TRBV12-3 or TRBV12-4 to TRBJ2-2; tentative D call: TRBD2 (7 bases). This CDR3 comprises 13 residues. Deletions cut 5 bases from V and 7 bases from J, with 11 bases between. The CDR3 region is CASSLGGGGELFF. In nucleotides, the CDR3 is TGTGCCAGCAGTCTAGGGGGGGGCGGGGAGCTGTTTTTT.

This chain links TRBV19 with TRBJ2-1; 12 bases are a match to TRBD2. The V gene's germline CDR1 is LNHDA and CDR2 SQIVND (reference sequence). Trimming removed 3 bases from V and 0 bases from J; junction bases left unmatched: 0. The CDR3 runs 16 residues. The CDR3 sequence is CASSMGLAGSYNEQFF. Written as DNA, the CDR3 is TGTGCCAGTAGTATGGGACTAGCGGGCTCCTACAATGAGCAGTTCTTC.

V usage is TRBV20-1 and J usage is TRBJ1-4; possibly TRBD1 for D (6 bases). The CDR3 is 12 amino acids. Looked up from germline, CDR1 is DFQATT and CDR2 is SNEGSKA (reference sequence). Between the trimmed V and J ends, which lost 6 bases and 6 bases, there was a span of 11 bases. CDR3 residues: CSALNRDEKLFF. The CDR3 coding sequence is TGCAGTGCGCTTAACAGGGATGAAAAACTGTTTTTT.

The genes are TRBV25-1 and TRBJ1-2; D is uncertain. Deletions cut 4 bases from V and 0 bases from J, with 18 bases between. CDR3 length: 17 amino acids. Germline V gene data show CDR1 as MGHDK and CDR2 as SYGVNS. The CDR3 region is CASSGVSAGRTNYGYTF. In DNA, the CDR3 is TGTGCCAGCAGTGGGGTTAGTGCAGGCAGAACTAACTATGGCTACACCTTC.

J is TRBJ2-1 and V is TRBV11-1; TRBD1 matches at 9 bases. CDR1 SGHAT and CDR2 FQDESV come from the germline V gene (reference sequence). J was trimmed by 4 bases and V by 3 bases; bases with no gene match: 13. The CDR3 is made up of 18 amino acids. The CDR3 spells CASSLGSFRDREYNEQFF. CDR3 nucleotides: TGTGCCAGCAGCTTGGGCAGCTTCCGGGACAGGGAGTACAATGAGCAGTTCTTC. Full variable domain (rest looked up from reference TRBV11-1 and TRBJ2-1): EAEVAQSPRYKITEKSQAVAFWCDPISGHATLYWYRQILGQGPELLVQFQDESVVDDSQLPKDRFSAERLKGVDSTLKIQPAELGDSAMYLCASSLGSFRDREYNEQFFGPGTRLTVL.

The genes are TRBV6-5 and TRBJ2-1; D possibly matches TRBD1 or TRBD2 (6 bases each). The V gene lost 3 bases and the J gene lost 9 bases, with 9 bases spanning the gap. Per germline, CDR1 MNHEY and CDR2 SVGAGI. The length of the CDR3 is 12 residues. CDR3: CASSYGGREQFF. The CDR3 DNA reads as TGTGCCAGCAGTTATGGGGGGCGTGAGCAGTTCTTC.

There are a few counts of this clonotype. The CDR3 region is CASSLSTPGQGYTEAFF. The CDR3 DNA sequence: TGTGCCAGCAGTTTATCGACCCCGGGACAGGGTTACACTGAAGCTTTCTTT. The chain has TRBV27 and TRBJ1-1; 9 bases map to TRBD1. Germline assignment: CDR1 MNHEY and CDR2 SMNVEV (reference sequence). V shed 0 bases and J 3 bases; nucleotides not matched to a gene: 8. The CDR3 contains 17 residues.

This clonotype was detected only a few times. The chain has TRBV6-1 and TRBJ2-2, with TRBD2 identical over 7 bases. Trimming at V came to 5 bases and at J to 2 bases, leaving 8 bases not matched to a gene. CDR1 MNHNS and CDR2 SASEGT come from the germline V gene. CDR3 length: 16 residues. The CDR3 nucleotides read TGTGCCAGCAGTCCCTTTTGGGGGGGTAACACCGGGGAGCTGTTTTTT. Protein: CASSPFWGGNTGELFF.